Following are 10 T cell receptor beta chains from one sample sequenced in a study of cytomegalovirus exposure and HLA in healthy donors (dated by TCRdb to the late 2010s). The library was prepared using the immunoSEQ multiplex PCR assay. For the multiplex PCR, a mixture combining 60 forward primers for TCR Vbeta segments and 13 reverse primers for TCR Jbeta segments was used. Drawn from immuneACCESS, this table holds only the in-frame rearrangements with V and J called that TCRdb kept. Clones are partly lost; checked studies trace under half to an unresolved V gene and leave the rest unexplained. A total of 98,000 or so clones appear in this sample, about 79% of them only once. The ten largest clones take up roughly 5% of the sample. The specimen was PBMCs. The origin of the receptors is a man aged 60-69 years in good health and CMV-seropositive.

The chain combines TRBV6-5 with TRBJ1-2; the D gene is possibly TRBD1 (5 bases). This CDR3 is built from 13 residues. Germline V CDR1 and CDR2: MNHEY, SVGAGI. Deletions cut 7 bases from V and 6 bases from J, with 15 bases between. CDR3 sequence (DNA): TGTGCCAGCAACAACTTCGGGGGAAATGGCTACACCTTC. Residues: CASNNFGGNGYTF.

This clone was seen only a few times. The CDR3 loop reads CASTLTSGGNEQFF. CDR3 coding DNA: TGCGCCAGCACCCTGACTAGCGGGGGGAATGAGCAGTTCTTC. V is TRBV5-1 and J is TRBJ2-1; TRBD2 aligns across 13 bases. V shed 6 bases and J 7 bases; nucleotides not matched to a gene: 4. The CDR3 is 14 residues long. Germline assignment: CDR1 SGHRS and CDR2 YFSETQ.

In its sample, this clone was seen many times. V is TRBV4-3 and J is TRBJ1-3; TRBD1 might be the D (6 bases). The CDR3 consists of 14 residues. Germline V gene lookup returns CDR1 LGHNA and CDR2 YSLEER. The V end was cut by 6 bases, the J end by 0 bases, with 9 bases between. The CDR3 reads CASSAGASGNTIYF. The CDR3 DNA reads as TGCGCCAGCAGTGCAGGGGCCTCTGGAAACACCATATATTTT.

The chain carries TRBV6-1 and TRBJ1-2, with a weak D call TRBD1 (5 bases). In germline, CDR1 is MNHNS, CDR2 SASEGT. This CDR3 comprises 14 residues. Trimming pared 6 bases from V and 8 bases from J, leaving 19 bases between. The CDR3 sequence is CASSPPTGGEGYTF. The CDR3 DNA reads as TGTGCCAGCAGCCCCCCAACGGGGGGAGAGGGCTACACCTTC.

The J gene is TRBJ2-4, the V gene TRBV7-9; maybe TRBD2 (6 bases). The CDR3 is made up of 14 amino acids. Germline V lookup: CDR1 SEHNR, CDR2 FQNEAQ (reference sequence). Trimming took off 4 bases at V and 5 bases at J, with 12 bases between the two ends. The chain's CDR3 is CASSSGLTENIQYF. In nucleotides, the CDR3 is TGTGCCAGCAGCTCGGGACTCACGGAAAACATTCAGTACTTC.

The chain couples TRBV5-1 to TRBJ1-6; D gene ambiguous. The CDR3 consists of 16 residues. Trimming left V 1 base short and J 1 base short, with 9 bases between. Germline V gives CDR1 SGHRS, CDR2 YFSETQ. Here the CDR3 reads CASSLRGPSYNSPLHF. The CDR3 DNA reads as TGCGCCAGCAGCTTGCGGGGTCCGTCCTATAATTCACCCCTCCACTTT.

The V and J genes are TRBV6-1 and TRBJ1-1; no definite D call. Germline V gives CDR1 MNHNS, CDR2 SASEGT. This CDR3 has 13 residues. The CDR3 nucleotides are TGTGCTGCGCATGCGACAACGAACACTGAAGCTTTCTTT. This codes for CAAHATTNTEAFF.

The gene calls are TRBV6-5 and TRBJ2-1; D perhaps matches TRBD1 (5 bases). CDR3 length: 13 residues. V lost 7 bases, J lost 5 bases, and 12 bases lay in between. Germline CDR1 is MNHEY and CDR2 is SVGAGI. The CDR3 loop is CASTRRAHNEQFF. CDR3 bases: TGTGCCAGCACTCGCAGGGCCCACAATGAGCAGTTCTTC.

This clone came up many times. The chain uses TRBV7-3 and TRBJ1-1; D ambiguous. Trimming pared 6 bases from V and 7 bases from J, leaving 9 bases between. From germline, CDR1 is SGHTA and CDR2 FQGTGA. There are 11 residues in the CDR3. This CDR3 reads CASRGRGEAFF. DNA of the CDR3: TGTGCCAGCAGAGGGCGGGGTGAAGCTTTCTTT.

The chain combines TRBV27 with TRBJ2-2, with D maybe TRBD2 (6 bases). The germline V gene encodes CDR1 MNHEY and CDR2 SMNVEV (reference sequence). The CDR3 contains 16 residues. Between the trimmed V and J ends, which lost 6 bases and 1 base, there was a span of 15 bases. In nucleotides, the CDR3 is TGTGCCAGCAGACAAAGGGGAGGAGGGAACACCGGGGAGCTGTTTTTT. Translated: CASRQRGGGNTGELFF.